A single sample gave rise to the 24 T cell receptor beta chains below, sequenced in a study of blood T cells in healthy people across ages. It was with a sample-barcoded 5' primer and a J-beta primer mix that a second PCR of roughly 7 to 12 cycles was run. From the 5' RACE reads, TCRdb called clonotypes with MiXCR, one entry per CDR3 protein. The profile shows about 1.1 million distinct CDR3 sequences, 35% to 40% of them singletons. The sample taken for sequencing was blood. The receptor source for this set is a man aged 18-30 years in good health.

The chain recombines TRBV28 with TRBJ2-2; D might be TRBD2 (5 bases). Deletions cut 6 bases from V and 1 base from J, with 12 bases between. The CDR3 consists of 15 residues. The germline V gene encodes CDR1 MDHEN and CDR2 SYDVKM. The CDR3 sequence is CASRNGAVNTGELFF. Written as DNA, the CDR3 is TGTGCCAGCAGAAATGGAGCGGTGAACACCGGGGAGCTGTTTTTT.

The chain is built from TRBV18 and TRBJ2-7; D might be TRBD2 (6 bases). The CDR3 runs to 16 residues. CDR1 and CDR2 from the germline V gene are KGHSH and LQKENI. V was clipped by 6 bases and J by 3 bases, with 21 bases between them. CDR3: CASSPGTGRRGYEQYF. CDR3 coding DNA: TGTGCCAGCTCCCCGGGTACGGGCCGGAGGGGCTACGAGCAGTACTTC. The variable domain in full, completed from reference TRBV18 and TRBJ2-7, reads NAGVMQNPRHLVRRRGQEARLRCSPMKGHSHVYWYRQLPEEGLKFMVYLQKENIIDESGMPKERFSAEFPKEGPSILRIQQVVRGDSAAYFCASSPGTGRRGYEQYFGPGTRLTVT.

The chain uses TRBV9 and TRBJ1-1, with TRBD1 matching 10 bases. V lost 1 base, J lost 11 bases, and 5 bases stayed unmatched. Germline CDR1 and CDR2: SGDLS and YYNGEE. The CDR3 has 13 amino acids. CDR3 protein: CASSVTGTGDAFF. The CDR3 DNA is TGTGCCAGCAGCGTAACCGGGACAGGGGATGCTTTCTTT.

The rearrangement uses TRBV20-1 and TRBJ2-5; the match to TRBD1 covers 8 bases. V was pared by 0 bases and J by 5 bases, with 11 bases of the junction left unmatched. The CDR3 contains 16 residues. Germline V lookup: CDR1 DFQATT, CDR2 SNEGSKA (reference sequence). The CDR3: CSAREERQGIGETQYF. Written as DNA, the CDR3 is TGCAGTGCTAGAGAAGAACGACAGGGGATAGGGGAGACCCAGTACTTC.

The gene calls are TRBV3-1 and TRBJ2-3, with TRBD2 matching 8 bases. In germline, CDR1 is LGHDT, CDR2 YNNKEL (reference sequence). V shed 4 bases, J shed 6 bases, and the junction held 3 bases outside the gene matches. The CDR3 has 13 amino acids. Here the CDR3 reads CASSRRGEDTQYF. The CDR3 bases are TGTGCCAGCAGCCGGCGGGGGGAGGATACGCAGTATTTT.

This clonotype was counted at least ten times. The CDR3 nucleotides read TGTGCCAGCAGCGTAGGGGACCGGGACAGGCTTAGCAATCAGCCCCAGCATTTT. It yields the protein CASSVGDRDRLSNQPQHF. This chain connects TRBV9 to TRBJ1-5, with 8 positions matching TRBD1. V dropped 0 bases and J dropped 0; count of bases not matched to a gene: 8. Germline V gene lookup returns CDR1 SGDLS and CDR2 YYNGEE. The CDR3 has 18 amino acids.

The rearrangement uses TRBV4-3 and TRBJ1-2, with D perhaps matching TRBD1 (5 bases). The CDR3 has 14 residues. CDR1 and CDR2 (germline): LGHNA, YSLEER. Trimming took 0 bases from V and 9 from J, leaving 14 bases between them. The CDR3 loop reads CASSQDLSEGRYTF. DNA of the CDR3: TGCGCCAGCAGCCAAGATCTGTCCGAGGGGCGCTACACCTTC.

This clonotype came up many times. This chain uses TRBV29-1 with TRBJ1-2; D is uncertain. Looked up from germline, CDR1 is SQVTM and CDR2 is ANQGSEA. V was shortened by 6 bases and J by 4 bases, with 12 bases between the two germline ends. The CDR3 totals 12 residues. The CDR3 DNA sequence: TGCAGCGTCGGGTCCTGGGGCTATGGCTACACCTTC. It specifies CSVGSWGYGYTF.

This sequence joins TRBV4-2 and TRBJ2-3, with a possible D match to TRBD1 (6 bases). The length of the CDR3 is 16 residues. In germline, CDR1 is LGHNA, CDR2 YNFKEQ. The V gene lost 5 bases and the J gene lost 3 bases, with 18 bases spanning the gap. CDR3 in amino acids: CASSALGQGSTDTQYF. CDR3 DNA sequence: TGTGCCAGCAGCGCCCTGGGGCAGGGGAGTACAGATACGCAGTATTTT.

This clonotype was counted a few times. This chain uses TRBV11-1 with TRBJ2-1; 8 nucleotides line up with TRBD2. The CDR3 has 15 amino acids. CDR1 is SGHAT and CDR2 is FQDESV in the germline V gene (reference sequence). V was pared by 5 bases and J by 6 bases, with 9 bases of the junction left unmatched. In DNA, the CDR3 is TGTGCCAGCAGCCCTTACGGGGGGGCCGTCAATGAGCAGTTCTTC. Encoded protein: CASSPYGGAVNEQFF.

This clonotype was seen more than once but under ten times. This may be a read error: a much more frequent sequence differs by one nucleotide. The chain has TRBV27 and TRBJ2-1; possibly TRBD1 or TRBD2 for D (6 bases each). V was pared by 4 bases and J by 6 bases, with 7 bases between. Germline CDR1 and CDR2: MNHEY and SMNVEV (reference sequence). There are 12 residues in the CDR3. As DNA, the CDR3 is TGTGCCAGCAGTTGGGGGGCCAATGAGCAGTTCTTC. Encoded protein: CASSWGANEQFF.

The gene calls are TRBV12-3 or TRBV12-4 and TRBJ2-6; D ambiguous. This CDR3 comprises 15 residues. Trimming removed 5 bases from V and 0 bases from J, with 8 bases in between. The CDR3 sequence: CASSPVNSGANVLTF. CDR3 sequence (DNA): TGTGCCAGCAGTCCCGTGAACTCTGGGGCCAACGTCCTGACTTTC.

V is TRBV6-2 or TRBV6-3 and J is TRBJ2-7; 12 nucleotides align to TRBD2. The CDR3 is 14 residues long. Germline assignment: CDR1 MNHEY and CDR2 SVGEGT. J lost 2 bases, V lost 6 bases, and 2 bases had no gene match. The chain's CDR3 is CASRLAGGAYEQYF. The CDR3 DNA sequence: TGTGCCAGCAGACTAGCGGGAGGCGCCTACGAGCAGTACTTC.

The gene calls are TRBV7-9 and TRBJ1-4, with 8 positions matching TRBD1. Per germline, CDR1 SEHNR and CDR2 FQNEAQ (reference sequence). The CDR3 length is 14 residues. J was trimmed by 8 bases and V by 5 bases; bases with no gene match: 7. The DNA of the CDR3 is TGTGCCAGCAGCCTGGGACAGGCGACGGAAAAACTGTTTTTT. Protein sequence: CASSLGQATEKLFF.

The V gene is TRBV5-6, the J gene TRBJ1-6; D ambiguous. Germline V gives CDR1 SGHDT, CDR2 YYEEEE. Trimming removed 4 bases from V and 8 bases from J, with 13 bases in between. The CDR3 is 14 residues long. DNA of the CDR3: TGTGCCAGCAGCGCCCAAGAATGGGATTCACCCCTCCACTTT. Translation: CASSAQEWDSPLHF. Based on the CDR3 plus reference TRBV5-6 and TRBJ1-6, the full variable domain is DAGVTQSPTHLIKTRGQQVTLRCSPKSGHDTVSWYQQALGQGPQFIFQYYEEEERQRGNFPDRFSGHQFPNYSSELNVNALLLGDSALYLCASSAQEWDSPLHFGNGTRLTVT.

The chain uses TRBV7-2 and TRBJ1-2, with 11 bases fitting TRBD1. J gave up 7 bases and V 4 bases, and 2 bases lay outside the gene matches. In germline, CDR1 is SGHTA, CDR2 FQGNSA. This CDR3 has 13 residues. The CDR3: CASSSGQGAGYTF. CDR3 coding DNA: TGTGCCAGCAGCTCCGGACAGGGGGCTGGCTACACCTTC. The full variable domain, in which reference TRBV7-2 and TRBJ1-2 provide the parts outside the CDR3, is GAGVSQSPSNKVTEKGKDVELRCDPISGHTALYWYRQSLGQGLEFLIYFQGNSAPDKSGLPSDRFSAERTGGSVSTLTIQRTQQEDSAVYLCASSSGQGAGYTFGSGTRLTVV.

As concerns this clonotype: One end of the junction does not line up with germline, which may come from a read error. This chain uses TRBV7-9 with TRBJ1-2, with a tentative D call TRBD1 (5 bases). CDR1 SEHNR and CDR2 FQNEAQ come from the germline V gene (reference sequence). The CDR3 runs 13 residues. The CDR3: CASSSGYMDGHTF. CDR3 DNA: TGTGCCAGCAGCTCAGGGTATATGGATGGCCACACCTTC.

The sample holds a few counts of this clonotype. The chain couples TRBV4-3 to TRBJ2-1; a weak D match, TRBD2 (7 bases). This CDR3 region has 16 residues. V dropped 0 bases and J dropped 2 bases, with 11 bases sitting between them. Germline CDR1 is LGHNA and CDR2 is YSLEER. The CDR3: CASSQEGGGAYNEQFF. The CDR3 nucleotides read TGCGCCAGCAGCCAAGAGGGAGGGGGGGCCTACAATGAGCAGTTCTTC.

The chain employs TRBV7-8 and TRBJ2-5, with D perhaps matching TRBD2 (6 bases). The germline V gene has CDR1 SGHVS and CDR2 FQNEAQ. V shed 5 bases and J shed 2 bases, with 21 bases lying between them. This CDR3 has 17 residues. The CDR3 region has the DNA TGTGCCAGCAGCATAAAAGGAGGGAATAGGGGACAAGAGACCCAGTACTTC. This translates into CASSIKGGNRGQETQYF.

Details on this clonotype: One junction end disagrees with the germline gene, perhaps due to a read error. The chain recombines TRBV7-7 with TRBJ1-3; the D gene is possibly TRBD1 (6 bases). CDR1 and CDR2 (germline): SSHAT, FNYEAQ (reference sequence). The CDR3 length is 15 residues. The CDR3 protein is CASSPLGQIGNTIYF. Written as DNA, the CDR3 is TGTGCTAGCAGCCCCCTTGGACAGATTGGAAACACCATATATTTT. The full variable domain, with the rest looked up from reference TRBV7-7 and TRBJ1-3, is GAGVSQSPRYKVTKRGQDVTLRCDPISSHATLYWYQQALGQGPEFLTYFNYEAQPDKSGLPSDRFSAERPEGSISTLTIQRTEQRDSAMYRCASSPLGQIGNTIYFGEGSWLTVV.

In its sample, this clonotype was seen a few times. The chain couples TRBV24-1 to TRBJ2-1; D remains ambiguous. The germline CDR1 and CDR2 sequences are KGHDR and SFDVKD. V was pared by 1 base and J by 6 bases, with 0 bases between. This CDR3 has 11 amino acids. The CDR3 protein is CATSDFNEQFF. DNA for the CDR3: TGTGCCACCAGTGATTTCAATGAGCAGTTCTTC.

This chain joins TRBV12-3 or TRBV12-4 and TRBJ1-1; no clear D. Trimming removed 6 bases from V and 6 bases from J, with 14 bases in between. The CDR3 contains 13 residues. For the CDR3, the DNA is TGTGCCAGCAGCGTAGCTCAGAGGGCTGAAGCTTTCTTT. Translated: CASSVAQRAEAFF.

The chain recombines TRBV9 with TRBJ2-4; 8 positions agree with TRBD1. V shed 4 bases and J 8 bases; nucleotides not matched to a gene: 11. The CDR3 has 15 amino acids. In germline, CDR1 is SGDLS, CDR2 YYNGEE. The chain's CDR3 is CASSHHGQGVDIQYF. The CDR3 DNA follows: TGTGCCAGCAGCCATCACGGACAGGGTGTTGACATTCAGTACTTC.

The V and J genes are TRBV6-5 and TRBJ1-4; possibly TRBD1 for D (5 bases). CDR1 MNHEY and CDR2 SVGAGI come from the germline V gene. The CDR3 consists of 14 residues. With 3 bases removed from V and 8 bases from J, the gap between germline ends came to 13 bases. In DNA, the CDR3 is TGTGCCAGCAGTTATTTGGGGGGTGGAGAAAAACTGTTTTTT. Its translation is CASSYLGGGEKLFF.